This T cell receptor (beta chain) derives from a study of glioma-infiltrating T cells after dendritic cell vaccination (dated by TCRdb to 2016 to 2017). Background for the entire study: The cohort included some 15 glioblastoma patients drawn from Phase I and II dendritic cell vaccination trials, of whom 9 were newly diagnosed and 6 had recurrent disease. In glioblastoma patients vaccinated with dendritic cells, deep sequencing of TCR beta CDR3 regions served to measure tumor-infiltrating lymphocyte content and to compare repertoires between tumor and blood. To make the vaccine, monocyte-derived dendritic cells were cultured for 6 to 7 days with IL-4 and GM-CSF and then pulsed overnight with autologous tumor lysate. Between about 2002 and 2013, the patients were given dendritic cell vaccination pulsed with autologous tumor lysate. Survival after dendritic cell vaccination was correlated with TCR sequencing metrics such as TIL content and the overlap between tumor and blood repertoires. Each patient got three intradermal injections of the dendritic cell vaccine, spaced at biweekly intervals, in the arm below the axilla. What the authors observed across the whole study: The three-group TCR overlap response model was described as speculative and requiring prospective validation. After dendritic cell vaccination, a higher estimated pretreatment TIL content predicted longer time to progression and overall survival. The cohort was small and heterogeneous, few patients had complete blood and tumor sets, and even fewer had initial-recurrent tumor pairs. No direct relationship between TCR clonality and survival was found, suggesting a diverse polyclonal response may matter.

Patients were selected for having adequate residual fresh-frozen tumor tissue and more than two years of available survival data. Molecular status otherwise varied across the glioblastoma patients, but none of them carried an isocitrate dehydrogenase mutation. PBMC collection took place before vaccination, two weeks after the third vaccination, and at tumor progression if progression occurred. Genomic DNA was extracted with the Qiagen DNeasy Blood extraction Kit. The germline V gene encodes CDR1 MNHEY and CDR2 SVGAGI. Cut back by 1 base and 5 bases, the V and J ends lie 18 bases apart. Reading from cysteine to phenylalanine, the CDR3 counts 16 amino acids. Only the CDR3 DNA is retained, 48 bases long and in frame from the first base. The immunoSEQ assay amplified TCRB CDR3 regions from approximately 2 micrograms of genomic DNA, or from all available DNA when less than that amount was available. The multiplex PCR relied on 60 forward primers for TCR V beta segments and 13 reverse primers for J beta segments. To estimate the number of reads per starting template, synthetic control templates were added to each sample at limiting dilution. The Illumina HiSeq System generated 87 bp sequencing reads. In the authors' own workflow: PCR and sequencing errors were removed by a nearest neighbor algorithm that merged closely related sequences. TCR overlap was measured as the percentage of unique tumor TCR beta sequences also present in the same patient's peripheral blood. Entries here come from immuneACCESS through TCRdb and include only in-frame sequences with V and J called. Some clones fail to appear in such tables; in the studies checked, an unresolved V gene covers under half of the shortfall, and the cause of the remainder is unknown. The D gene and trimming were derived from the DNA, and the V and J assignments and clone size from that table. This sample is represented by about 38,000 clones; about 80% of them were singletons. The top ten clonotypes cover about 8% of the sample.

Of note for this clone: It lacks a known antigen. Base qualities are missing; no much larger clone stands one base away.

The sample was blood, taken before dendritic cell vaccination. Recombination connected TRBV6-5 to TRBJ2-7; a tentative D call is TRBD1 (7 bases match). The origin of this receptor is a human donor with glioblastoma. The CDR3 loop reads CASSYLTPGGFDEQYF. The DNA sequence is TGTGCCAGCAGTTACTTGACTCCAGGGGGGTTCGACGAGCAGTACTTC.